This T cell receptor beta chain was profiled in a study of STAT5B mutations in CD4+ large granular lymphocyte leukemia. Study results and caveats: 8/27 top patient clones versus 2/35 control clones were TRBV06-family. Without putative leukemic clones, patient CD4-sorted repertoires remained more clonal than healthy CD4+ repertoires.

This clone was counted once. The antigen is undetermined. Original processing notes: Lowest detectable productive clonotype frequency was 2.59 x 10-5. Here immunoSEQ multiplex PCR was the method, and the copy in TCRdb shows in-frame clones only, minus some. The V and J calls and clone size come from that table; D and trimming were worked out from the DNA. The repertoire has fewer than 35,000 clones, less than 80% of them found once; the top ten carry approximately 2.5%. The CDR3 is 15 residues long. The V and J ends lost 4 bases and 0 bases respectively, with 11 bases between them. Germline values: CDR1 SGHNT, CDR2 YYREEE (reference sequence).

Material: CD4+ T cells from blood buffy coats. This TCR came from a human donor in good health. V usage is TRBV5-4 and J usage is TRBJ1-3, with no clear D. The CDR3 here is CASSPGENSGNTIYF. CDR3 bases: TGTGCCAGCAGCCCCGGAGAAAACTCTGGAAACACCATATATTTT.